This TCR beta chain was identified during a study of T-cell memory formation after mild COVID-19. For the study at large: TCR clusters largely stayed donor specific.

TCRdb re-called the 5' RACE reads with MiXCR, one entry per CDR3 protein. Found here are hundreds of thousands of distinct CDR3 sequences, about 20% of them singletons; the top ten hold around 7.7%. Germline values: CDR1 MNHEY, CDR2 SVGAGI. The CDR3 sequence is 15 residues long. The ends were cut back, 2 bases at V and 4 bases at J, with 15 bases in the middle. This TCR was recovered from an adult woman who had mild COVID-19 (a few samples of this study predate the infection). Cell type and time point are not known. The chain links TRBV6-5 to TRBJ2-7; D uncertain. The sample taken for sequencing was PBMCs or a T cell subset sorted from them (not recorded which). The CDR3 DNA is TGTGCCAGCAGTTACCGTCCCTCGGCAATTTACGAGCAGTACTTC. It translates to CASSYRPSAIYEQYF.